This TCR beta chain stems from a study of cytomegalovirus exposure and HLA in healthy donors. CDR1 SNHLY and CDR2 FYNNEI come from the germline V gene. V was trimmed by 2 bases and J by 3 bases, leaving 14 bases between them. The CDR3 length is 16 residues. This clone was seen once. With 60 Vbeta and 13 Jbeta primers, the PCR was carried out. TCRdb keeps only in-frame clones here, not all; method: immunoSEQ multiplex PCR. The repertoire consists of some 65,000 clones, with 70% to 85% occurring once and the leading ten covering around 3%. This chain uses TRBV2 with TRBJ1-5; TRBD1 is a possible D gene (5 bases). The sample comprised PBMCs. The source of this sequence is a girl aged 5-17 years in good health and CMV-seropositive. CDR3 amino acids: CASSEMAGWDNQPQHF. In DNA form, the CDR3 reads TGTGCCAGCAGTGAAATGGCAGGGTGGGACAATCAGCCCCAGCATTTT.